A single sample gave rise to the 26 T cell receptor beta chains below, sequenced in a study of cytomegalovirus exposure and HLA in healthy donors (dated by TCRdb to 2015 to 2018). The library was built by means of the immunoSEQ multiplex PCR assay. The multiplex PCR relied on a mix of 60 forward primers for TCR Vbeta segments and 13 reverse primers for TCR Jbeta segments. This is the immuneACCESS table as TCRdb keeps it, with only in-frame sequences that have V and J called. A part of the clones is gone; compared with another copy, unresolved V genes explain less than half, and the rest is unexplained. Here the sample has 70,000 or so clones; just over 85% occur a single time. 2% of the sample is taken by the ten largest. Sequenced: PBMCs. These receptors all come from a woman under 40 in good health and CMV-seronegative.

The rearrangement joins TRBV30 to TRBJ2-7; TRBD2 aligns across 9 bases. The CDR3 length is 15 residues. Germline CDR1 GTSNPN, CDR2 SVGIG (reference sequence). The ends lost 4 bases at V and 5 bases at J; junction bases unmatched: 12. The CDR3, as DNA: TGTGCCTGGAACCTCCTGGGTAGCGGGAGTCACGAGCAGTACTTC. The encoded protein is CAWNLLGSGSHEQYF.

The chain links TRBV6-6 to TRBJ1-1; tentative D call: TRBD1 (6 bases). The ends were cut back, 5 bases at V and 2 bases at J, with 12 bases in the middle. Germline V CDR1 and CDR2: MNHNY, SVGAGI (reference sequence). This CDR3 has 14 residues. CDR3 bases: TGTGCCAGCAGTAACCGACAGGCAAACACTGAAGCTTTCTTT. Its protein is CASSNRQANTEAFF.

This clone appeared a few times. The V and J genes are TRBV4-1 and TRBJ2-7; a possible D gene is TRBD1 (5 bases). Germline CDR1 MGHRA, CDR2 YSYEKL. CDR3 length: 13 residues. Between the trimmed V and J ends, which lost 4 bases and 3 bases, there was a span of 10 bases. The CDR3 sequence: CASSPRQSYEQYF. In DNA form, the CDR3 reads TGCGCCAGCAGCCCGCGACAGAGCTACGAGCAGTACTTC.

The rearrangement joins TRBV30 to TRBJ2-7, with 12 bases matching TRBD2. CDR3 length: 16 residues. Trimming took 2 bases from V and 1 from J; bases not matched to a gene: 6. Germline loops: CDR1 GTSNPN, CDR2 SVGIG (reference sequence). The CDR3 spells CAWSQSGTSGSYEQYF. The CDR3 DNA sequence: TGTGCCTGGAGTCAATCCGGGACTAGCGGGTCCTACGAGCAGTACTTC.

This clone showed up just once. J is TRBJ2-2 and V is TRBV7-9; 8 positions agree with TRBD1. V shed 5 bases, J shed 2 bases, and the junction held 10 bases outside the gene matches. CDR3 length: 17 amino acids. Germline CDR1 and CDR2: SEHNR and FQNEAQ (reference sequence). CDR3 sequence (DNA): TGTGCCAGCAGCCCTACGGGGACAGGCATTAACACCGGGGAGCTGTTTTTT. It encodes CASSPTGTGINTGELFF. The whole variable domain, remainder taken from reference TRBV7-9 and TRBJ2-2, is DTGVSQNPRHKITKRGQNVTFRCDPISEHNRLYWYRQTLGQGPEFLTYFQNEAQLEKSRLLSDRFSAERPKGSFSTLEIQRTEQGDSAMYLCASSPTGTGINTGELFFGEGSRLTVL.

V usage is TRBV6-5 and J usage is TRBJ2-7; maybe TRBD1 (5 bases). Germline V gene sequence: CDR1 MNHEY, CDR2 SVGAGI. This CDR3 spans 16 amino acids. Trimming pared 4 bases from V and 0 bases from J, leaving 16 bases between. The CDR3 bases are TGTGCCAGCAGTTCTGATATGGACATCCCCTCCTACGAGCAGTACTTC. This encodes CASSSDMDIPSYEQYF.

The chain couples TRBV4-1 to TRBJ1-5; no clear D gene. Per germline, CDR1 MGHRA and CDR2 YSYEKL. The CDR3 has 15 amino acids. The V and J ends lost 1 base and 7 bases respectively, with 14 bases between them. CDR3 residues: CASSQGVTSVQPQHF. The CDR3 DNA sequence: TGCGCCAGCAGCCAAGGGGTGACATCAGTCCAGCCCCAGCATTTT.

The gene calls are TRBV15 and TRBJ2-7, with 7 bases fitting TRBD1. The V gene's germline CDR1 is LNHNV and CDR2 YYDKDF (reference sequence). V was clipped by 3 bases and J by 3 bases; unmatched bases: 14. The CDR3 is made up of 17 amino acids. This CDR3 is CATSSTYGQADYYEQYF. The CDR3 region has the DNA TGTGCCACCAGCAGCACTTATGGACAGGCAGACTACTACGAGCAGTACTTC.

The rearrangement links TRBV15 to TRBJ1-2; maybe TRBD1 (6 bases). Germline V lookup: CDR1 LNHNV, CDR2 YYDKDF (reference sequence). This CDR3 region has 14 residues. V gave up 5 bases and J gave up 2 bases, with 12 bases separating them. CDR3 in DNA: TGTGCCACCAGCTCCTTGGACAGCAACTATGGCTACACCTTC. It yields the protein CATSSLDSNYGYTF.

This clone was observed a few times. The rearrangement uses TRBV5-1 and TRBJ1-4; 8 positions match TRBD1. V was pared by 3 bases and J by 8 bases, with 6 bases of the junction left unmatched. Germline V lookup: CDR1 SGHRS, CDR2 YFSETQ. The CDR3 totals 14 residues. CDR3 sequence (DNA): TGCGCCAGCAGCTGGACAGGGAATCGCGAAAAACTGTTTTTT. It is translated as CASSWTGNREKLFF.

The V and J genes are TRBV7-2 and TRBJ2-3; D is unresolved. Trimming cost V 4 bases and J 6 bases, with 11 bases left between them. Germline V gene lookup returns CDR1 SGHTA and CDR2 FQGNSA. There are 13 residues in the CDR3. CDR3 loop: CASSSPPLDTQYF. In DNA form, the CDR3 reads TGTGCCAGCAGCTCCCCTCCTCTGGATACGCAGTATTTT.

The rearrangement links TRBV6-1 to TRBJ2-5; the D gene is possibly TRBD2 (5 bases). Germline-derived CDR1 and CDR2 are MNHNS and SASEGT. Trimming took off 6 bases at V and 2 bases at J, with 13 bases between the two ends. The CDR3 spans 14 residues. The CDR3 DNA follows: TGTGCCAGCAGGGCTAGGACTTTACAAGAGACCCAGTACTTC. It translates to CASRARTLQETQYF.

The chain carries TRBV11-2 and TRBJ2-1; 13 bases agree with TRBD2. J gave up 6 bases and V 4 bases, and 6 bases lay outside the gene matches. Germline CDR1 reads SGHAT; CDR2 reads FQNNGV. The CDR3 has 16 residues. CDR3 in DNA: TGTGCCAGCAGCTCTACTAGCGGGAGGGCGGGCAATGAGCAGTTCTTC. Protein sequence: CASSSTSGRAGNEQFF.

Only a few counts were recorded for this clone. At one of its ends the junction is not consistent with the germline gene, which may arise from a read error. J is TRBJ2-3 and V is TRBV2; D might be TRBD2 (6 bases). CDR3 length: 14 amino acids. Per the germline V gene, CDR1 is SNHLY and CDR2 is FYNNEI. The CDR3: CAGRTKQYTDTQYF. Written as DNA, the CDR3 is TGTGCCGGCAGGACTAAGCAGTACACAGATACGCAGTATTTT.

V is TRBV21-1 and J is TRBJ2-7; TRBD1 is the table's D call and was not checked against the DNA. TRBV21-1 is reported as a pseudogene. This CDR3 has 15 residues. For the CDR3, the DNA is TGTGCCAGCAGCCAAATACCGGGACAGGGCTACGAGCAGTACTTC. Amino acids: CASSQIPGQGYEQYF.

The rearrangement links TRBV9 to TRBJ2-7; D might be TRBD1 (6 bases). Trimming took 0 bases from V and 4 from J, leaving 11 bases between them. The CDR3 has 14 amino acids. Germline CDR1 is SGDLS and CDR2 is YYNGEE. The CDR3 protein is CASSVAGQAYEQYF. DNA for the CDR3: TGTGCCAGCAGCGTAGCGGGACAAGCATACGAGCAGTACTTC.

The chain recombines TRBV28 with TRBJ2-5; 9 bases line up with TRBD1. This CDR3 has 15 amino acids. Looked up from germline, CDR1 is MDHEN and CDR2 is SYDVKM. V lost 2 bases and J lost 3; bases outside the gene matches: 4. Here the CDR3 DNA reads TGTGCCAGCAGTTTAATAGGGACAGGGAAAGAGACCCAGTACTTC. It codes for CASSLIGTGKETQYF. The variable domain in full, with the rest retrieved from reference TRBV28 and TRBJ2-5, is DVKVTQSSRYLVKRTGEKVFLECVQDMDHENMFWYRQDPGLGLRLIYFSYDVKMKEKGDIPEGYSVSREKKERFSLILESASTNQTSMYLCASSLIGTGKETQYFGPGTRLLVL.

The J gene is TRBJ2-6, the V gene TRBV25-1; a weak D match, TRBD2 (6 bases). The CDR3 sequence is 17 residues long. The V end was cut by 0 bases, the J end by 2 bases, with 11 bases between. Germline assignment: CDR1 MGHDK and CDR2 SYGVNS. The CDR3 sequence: CASSEYSGVAGANVLTF. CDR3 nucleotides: TGTGCCAGCAGTGAATATTCGGGGGTTGCTGGGGCCAACGTCCTGACTTTC.

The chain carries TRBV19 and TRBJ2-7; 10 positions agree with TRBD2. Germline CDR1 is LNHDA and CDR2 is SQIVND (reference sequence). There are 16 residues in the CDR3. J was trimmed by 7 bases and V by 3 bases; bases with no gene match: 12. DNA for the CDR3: TGTGCCAGTAGTATGACCGCTAGCGGGAGCAAGGTGGAGCAGTACTTC. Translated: CASSMTASGSKVEQYF.

The CDR3 coding sequence is TGCGCCAGCAGTGAAGCAGCGAACACAGATACGCAGTATTTT. Encoded protein: CASSEAANTDTQYF. The chain couples TRBV10-1 to TRBJ2-3; unclear D gene. Deletions cut 3 bases from V and 2 bases from J, with 9 bases between. Per germline, CDR1 WNHNN and CDR2 SYGVQD (reference sequence). The length of the CDR3 is 14 residues.

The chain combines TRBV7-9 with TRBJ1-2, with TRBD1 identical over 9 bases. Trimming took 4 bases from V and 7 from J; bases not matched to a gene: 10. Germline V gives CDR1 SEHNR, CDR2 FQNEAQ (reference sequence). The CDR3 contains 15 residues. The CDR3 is CASSSLTGGAGGYTF. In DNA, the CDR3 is TGTGCCAGCAGCTCCCTTACAGGGGGCGCAGGTGGCTACACCTTC. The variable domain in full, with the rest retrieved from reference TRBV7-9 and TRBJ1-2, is DTGVSQNPRHKITKRGQNVTFRCDPISEHNRLYWYRQTLGQGPEFLTYFQNEAQLEKSRLLSDRFSAERPKGSFSTLEIQRTEQGDSAMYLCASSSLTGGAGGYTFGSGTRLTVV.

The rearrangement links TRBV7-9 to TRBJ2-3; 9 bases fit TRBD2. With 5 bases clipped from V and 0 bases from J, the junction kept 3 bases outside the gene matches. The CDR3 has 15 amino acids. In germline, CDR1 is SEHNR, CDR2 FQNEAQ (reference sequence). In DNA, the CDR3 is TGTGCCAGCAGCCCGACTAGCGGAAGCACAGATACGCAGTATTTT. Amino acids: CASSPTSGSTDTQYF.

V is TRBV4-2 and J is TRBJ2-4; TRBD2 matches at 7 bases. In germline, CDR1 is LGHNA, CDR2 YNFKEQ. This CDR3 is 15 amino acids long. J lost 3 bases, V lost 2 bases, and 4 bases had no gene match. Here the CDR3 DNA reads TGTGCCAGCAGCCAACTAGCGGATTTCAAAAACATTCAGTACTTC. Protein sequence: CASSQLADFKNIQYF.

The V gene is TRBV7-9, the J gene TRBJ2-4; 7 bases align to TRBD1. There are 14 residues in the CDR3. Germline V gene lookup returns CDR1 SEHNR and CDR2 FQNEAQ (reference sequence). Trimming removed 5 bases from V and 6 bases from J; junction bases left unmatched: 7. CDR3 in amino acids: CASSLDRAVNIQYF. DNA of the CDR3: TGTGCCAGCAGCCTCGACAGGGCCGTAAACATTCAGTACTTC. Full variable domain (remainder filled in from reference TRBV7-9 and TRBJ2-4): DTGVSQNPRHKITKRGQNVTFRCDPISEHNRLYWYRQTLGQGPEFLTYFQNEAQLEKSRLLSDRFSAERPKGSFSTLEIQRTEQGDSAMYLCASSLDRAVNIQYFGAGTRLSVL.

CDR3 in amino acids: CASSEDRATEAFF. In nucleotides, the CDR3 is TGTGCCAGCAGCGAGGACAGGGCCACTGAAGCTTTCTTT. V and J are TRBV5-4 and TRBJ1-1; TRBD1 matches at 8 bases. This CDR3 is 13 amino acids long. V shed 4 bases, J shed 4 bases, and the junction held 3 bases outside the gene matches. Germline CDR1 and CDR2: SGHNT and YYREEE (reference sequence).

The CDR3 bases are TGTGCCAGCTCACCCGCGCGTCCCAGGGAGGCAGATACGCAGTATTTT. Protein sequence: CASSPARPREADTQYF. This chain uses TRBV18 with TRBJ2-3; D might be TRBD2 (6 bases). This CDR3 comprises 16 residues. Trimming pared 3 bases from V and 4 bases from J, leaving 17 bases between. In germline, CDR1 is KGHSH, CDR2 LQKENI.